The TCR beta chain described here comes from a study of T cells in Graves' hyperthyroidism and ophthalmopathy. Overall study context: Before treatment of any kind, peripheral blood was taken at initial diagnosis.

The CDR3 contains 16 residues. The trim removed 1 base at V and 0 bases at J, leaving 6 bases unmatched. Germline CDR1 and CDR2: LGHDT and YNNKEL (reference sequence). Fresh 10 ml peripheral blood yielded PBMCs. Study-level results: Using 13 V-J features, a model discriminated ophthalmopathy from stable hyperthyroidism.

Authors of the study amplified TCR beta CDR3 regions from RNA transcripts. The TCR CDR3 was amplified in a first-round RT-PCR using the HTBI primer set. TCRdb called the multiplex PCR reads again in MiXCR, with one record for every CDR3 protein. Among nearly 250,000 distinct CDR3 sequences listed, around 17% were seen once. This clonotype ranks as medium-sized. Antigen specificity is unknown. The sequencing input was blood. The chain uses TRBV3-1 and TRBJ2-7, with 7 bases lining up with TRBD2. This clonotype originated in a woman younger than 35 with Graves' ophthalmopathy. The CDR3 here is CASSQVGGSSSYEQYF. The CDR3 DNA reads as TGTGCCAGCAGCCAAGTGGGAGGGTCAAGCTCCTACGAGCAGTACTTC.